This T cell receptor beta chain stems from a study of molecular identifiers for immune sequencing clone quantification (dated by TCRdb to between 2018 and 2020). Turning to the overall study: For a replicate experiment, the RNA from either around 20,000 or 100,000 naive CD8 T cells was divided into five aliquots, and four of those aliquots went on to sequencing. This methods study used CD8 T cells to benchmark TCR RNA copy counting and molecular-identifier clustering-based TCR repertoire sequencing (MIDCIRS).

Library generation was performed with PCR. The sequencing machine was an Illumina HiSeq 4000. Bulk TCR libraries were made following a previously described method, with the TCR primers given in Table S5. Total RNA was purified with the Qiagen AllPrep DNA/RNA kit. Reads from multiple sequencing runs of the same library were pooled before analysis. Per the authors' processing: Reads were retained only if the reads had an exact TCR constant sequence, and the retained reads were trimmed to 150 nt and grouped according to their 12-nt molecular barcodes. Reads within each barcode group were sub-clustered using a 15% Levenshtein threshold, and quality-weighted consensus sequences were constructed for each RNA molecule. Non-functional sequences were filtered out, along with any lower-count sequence sitting one edit away from another sequence. Based on a fit of two negative binomial distributions, barcode sub-clusters having less than 20% of the maximum read count were discarded. TCRdb trimmed the raw reads at Q25, called clones with MiXCR and kept productive beta chains. Each entry is one CDR3 protein sequence, shown with its most common DNA and genes. These V and J calls are TCRdb output, not the study's own analysis. The sample contains over 600,000 distinct CDR3 sequences, just under 20% of them found a single time. The leading ten clones occupy 0.7% to 1% of the sample.

Libraries of naive CD8 T cells were built from about 20,000 to 1,000,000 sorted cells, with 10%, 30% or 50% of the purified RNA used. Naive CD8 T cells, defined as CD8+CD4-CCR7+CD45RA+, were FACS-sorted into RLT Plus buffer on a BD FACSAria II. To test detection sensitivity, Jurkat RNA equivalent to approximately ten TCR copies was spiked into samples of about 19,000-1,000,000 naive CD8 T cells. CD8 T cells were enriched using RosetteSep CD8+ T Cell Enrichment Cocktail and Ficoll-Paque, and the enriched cells then underwent ACK red cell lysis. Study-level results and caveats: When barcode sub-clustering was omitted, TCR diversity was inflated by chimeric consensus sequences, with chimeras reaching as high as 47%. Even against a background of about a million naive CD8 T cells, spiked-in Jurkat TCR RNA amounting to a single cell's worth was reported to be detectable. Highly expanded clone sizes could be underestimated if identical TCR molecules share a barcode. Spiked-in Jurkat TCR RNA (around eleven copies' worth), which is not part of the donor repertoire, was contained in the naive libraries. In CMV-specific effector cells, over 97% of molecules were held by clones above 20 RNA copies, whereas under 1% of molecules were held by such clones in naive cells. Modeling estimated 2.5 to 3 recovered TCR RNA copies per cell, compared with about ten by digital PCR, which implies about 30% capture efficiency.

This clonotype was observed at least ten times. The antigen it binds to is not known. It has no much larger one-base neighbor in the sample; base qualities were not kept. The CDR3 runs 14 residues from the cysteine to the phenylalanine. The only DNA kept is the CDR3, 42 bases in frame from the first base. V trim: 8 bases; J trim: 7 bases; unmatched bases: 6. The germline V gene gives CDR1 as SGHVS and CDR2 as FNYEAQ. The chain uses TRBV7-6 and TRBJ2-3; TRBD2 agrees with 13 junctional bases. The sequence was obtained from a human donor in good health. Some libraries in this study had Jurkat cell RNA spiked in. Sequencing used naive CD8+ T cells from blood, with Jurkat cell RNA spiked in. The cell subset or site label for this specimen denotes: FACS-sorted CD8+CD4-CCR7+CD45RA+ naive T cells. The DNA sequence is given as TGTGCCAGCGCCGGGACTAGCGGGGTGTATACGCAGTATTTT. The encoded protein is CASAGTSGVYTQYF.